These 19 T cell receptor beta chains share one sample of origin, sequenced in a study of shared clonotypes between healthy human individuals. TCRdb's copy holds only in-frame clones and misses some; the assay was immunoSEQ multiplex PCR. In the table there are about 2.4 million clones, 90% to 95% of which are singletons. Sequences were obtained from naive CD4+ T cells sorted from blood. The subset was: CD45RA+ positively selected. The source is a man between 18 and 29 years old in good health.

V is TRBV10-2 and J is TRBJ2-6, with D maybe TRBD1 (5 bases). The CDR3 totals 14 residues. Germline loops: CDR1 WSHSY, CDR2 SAAADI. The V end lost 8 bases, the J end lost 3 bases, and 11 bases lay between the germline ends. The CDR3 loop reads CASESGLGANVLTF. The CDR3 DNA follows: TGCGCCAGCGAATCAGGGCTTGGGGCCAACGTCCTGACTTTC.

This clone was detected only once. This sequence joins TRBV2 and TRBJ2-3; 11 positions agree with TRBD2. Germline V lookup: CDR1 SNHLY, CDR2 FYNNEI. The CDR3 contains 14 residues. V shed 6 bases, J shed 5 bases, and the junction held 4 bases outside the gene matches. The DNA of the CDR3 is TGTGCCAGCAGGGTGACTAGCGGGAAAGATACGCAGTATTTT. Amino acids: CASRVTSGKDTQYF.

This chain joins TRBV30 and TRBJ1-4; no clear D. The germline V gene has CDR1 GTSNPN and CDR2 SVGIG (reference sequence). The germline V and J ends were trimmed by 3 bases and 5 bases, with 19 bases remaining between them. There are 16 residues in the CDR3. CDR3 sequence reads: CAWRMGSGLYNEKLFF. The CDR3 DNA sequence: TGTGCCTGGAGGATGGGCTCCGGATTATACAATGAAAAACTGTTTTTT. Complete variable domain (other parts from reference TRBV30 and TRBJ1-4): SQTIHQWPATLVQPVGSPLSLECTVEGTSNPNLYWYRQAAGRGLQLLFYSVGIGQISSEVPQNLSASRPQDRQFILSSKKLLLSDSGFYLCAWRMGSGLYNEKLFFGSGTQLSVL.

The rearrangement joins TRBV4-1 to TRBJ2-5; D is perhaps TRBD1 or TRBD2 (5 bases each). The closer fit of TRBJ2-7 to the DNA end suggests the J call may be wrong. This CDR3 is built from 14 residues. Germline-derived CDR1 and CDR2 are MGHRA and YSYEKL. The CDR3 reads CASSTRDHSYEQYF. CDR3 nucleotides: TGCGCCAGCAGCACCCGGGACCACTCCTACGAGCAGTACTTC.

This sequence joins TRBV2 and TRBJ2-1; TRBD2 might be the D (5 bases). This CDR3 is built from 15 residues. Trimming shortened V by 7 bases and J by 9 bases, and 22 bases separated the two germline ends. Germline V gene data show CDR1 as SNHLY and CDR2 as FYNNEI. The CDR3 DNA is TGTGCCAGCACTCCCGACTGGACTTCGGCTACTGAGCAGTTCTTC. It codes for CASTPDWTSATEQFF. Full variable domain (missing parts from reference TRBV2 and TRBJ2-1): EPEVTQTPSHQVTQMGQEVILRCVPISNHLYFYWYRQILGQKVEFLVSFYNNEISEKSEIFDDQFSVERPDGSNFTLKIRSTKLEDSAMYFCASTPDWTSATEQFFGPGTRLTVL.

The chain recombines TRBV28 with TRBJ1-1, with D hard to call. V was shortened by 10 bases and J by 5 bases, with 17 bases between the two germline ends. The CDR3 runs to 13 residues. CDR1 and CDR2 (germline): MDHEN, SYDVKM. Here the CDR3 reads CATGLGRWTEAFF. Written as DNA, the CDR3 is TGTGCCACCGGGCTTGGGCGTTGGACTGAAGCTTTCTTT.

The chain links TRBV6-5 to TRBJ1-2, with D perhaps TRBD1 (6 bases). This CDR3 has 15 amino acids. CDR1 and CDR2 (germline): MNHEY, SVGAGI. Trimming took 0 bases from V and 8 from J, leaving 16 bases between them. In DNA form, the CDR3 reads TGTGCCAGCAGTTACTCGGGCAGGGGCGGAAGCGGCTACACCTTC. It is translated as CASSYSGRGGSGYTF.

This chain uses TRBV30 with TRBJ2-7; weak D call: TRBD1 (8 bases). V was shortened by 3 bases and J by 6 bases, with 18 bases between the two germline ends. Germline assignment: CDR1 GTSNPN and CDR2 SVGIG (reference sequence). The CDR3 contains 14 residues. CDR3 bases: TGTGCCTGGAGCCGACTCACAGGGGGGGGCGAGCAGTACTTC. Amino acid sequence: CAWSRLTGGGEQYF.

This clone was seen only a few times. This rearrangement joins TRBV18 to TRBJ1-2; D gene uncertain. This CDR3 contains 13 residues. CDR1 KGHSH and CDR2 LQKENI come from the germline V gene. V shed 6 bases and J shed 8 bases, with 16 bases lying between them. For the CDR3, the DNA is TGTGCCAGCTCCTTCGTGGAAGGGCGCGGCTACACCTTC. It codes for CASSFVEGRGYTF.

With regard to this clone: This may be a read error, as it is one base from a much larger clone. The identical CDR3 is also encoded by other nucleotide sequences in the sample. This rearrangement joins TRBV20-1 to TRBJ2-3, with D hard to call. Looked up from germline, CDR1 is DFQATT and CDR2 is SNEGSKA (reference sequence). V lost 3 bases and J 5 bases, leaving 3 bases between the germline ends. The CDR3 loop spans 10 amino acids. This CDR3 is CSARKDTQYF. CDR3 in DNA: TGCAGTGCTAGGAAAGATACGCAGTATTTT.

This chain uses TRBV7-9 with TRBJ2-2, with D maybe TRBD1 (5 bases). In germline, CDR1 is SEHNR, CDR2 FQNEAQ (reference sequence). The CDR3 has 15 residues. Trimming stripped 5 bases from V and 5 bases from J, with 15 bases between. As DNA, the CDR3 is TGTGCCAGCAGCCGGACATTAACAATTACCGGGGAGCTGTTTTTT. Amino acids: CASSRTLTITGELFF.

The chain carries TRBV7-2 and TRBJ2-5, with 10 bases fitting TRBD2. V lost 1 base, J lost 4 bases, and 6 bases stayed unmatched. Germline V gene data show CDR1 as SGHTA and CDR2 as FQGNSA. The CDR3 is 16 residues long. As DNA, the CDR3 is TGTGCCAGCAGCTTAGGAAGCGGGAGGGGTGTAGAGACCCAGTACTTC. This translates into CASSLGSGRGVETQYF.

The chain links TRBV10-2 to TRBJ2-7; 7 bases line up with TRBD2. J gave up 3 bases and V 4 bases, and 6 bases lay outside the gene matches. The CDR3 length is 14 residues. Germline loops: CDR1 WSHSY, CDR2 SAAADI. CDR3 region: CASSGPGLVYEQYF. The CDR3 DNA reads TGCGCCAGCAGTGGTCCCGGACTAGTCTACGAGCAGTACTTC.

The table lists this clone with a count of one. This chain uses TRBV10-3 with TRBJ2-7, with D possibly matching TRBD2 (6 bases). CDR1 and CDR2 from the germline V gene are ENHRY and SYGVKD. The CDR3 runs 13 residues. Trimming took 2 bases from V and 3 from J, leaving 8 bases between them. DNA of the CDR3: TGTGCCATCAGTGAGACGGGAGACTACGAGCAGTACTTC. It encodes CAISETGDYEQYF.

The chain joins TRBV5-1 to TRBJ1-6; no firm D call. This CDR3 region has 15 residues. In germline, CDR1 is SGHRS, CDR2 YFSETQ. Trimming pared 0 bases from V and 7 bases from J, leaving 11 bases between. CDR3 amino acids: CASSLGVQGNSPLHF. DNA for the CDR3: TGCGCCAGCAGCTTGGGGGTGCAAGGGAATTCACCCCTCCACTTT. The full variable domain, with the rest looked up from reference TRBV5-1 and TRBJ1-6, is KAGVTQTPRYLIKTRGQQVTLSCSPISGHRSVSWYQQTPGQGLQFLFEYFSETQRNKGNFPGRFSGRQFSNSRSEMNVSTLELGDSALYLCASSLGVQGNSPLHFGNGTRLTVT.

CDR3 bases: TGTGCCAGCAGCTCTAAGGGCCGGACAGGAGATTATAATTCACCCCTCCACTTT. Amino acid sequence: CASSSKGRTGDYNSPLHF. This sequence joins TRBV7-2 and TRBJ1-6; 7 nucleotides line up with TRBD1. V gave up 4 bases and J gave up 4 bases; unmatched junction bases: 13. The CDR3 has 18 amino acids. Germline V CDR1 and CDR2: SGHTA, FQGNSA.

The genes are TRBV5-6 and TRBJ1-1; D unresolved. Germline V gene data show CDR1 as SGHDT and CDR2 as YYEEEE. Trimming stripped 1 base from V and 0 bases from J, with 7 bases between. The CDR3 is 14 residues long. In nucleotides, the CDR3 is TGTGCCAGCAGCTTGATCCAGATGAACACTGAAGCTTTCTTT. It is translated as CASSLIQMNTEAFF.

The chain is built from TRBV25-1 and TRBJ2-7, with 8 positions matching TRBD2. Per germline, CDR1 MGHDK and CDR2 SYGVNS. This CDR3 has 17 residues. J was trimmed by 1 base and V by 3 bases; bases with no gene match: 11. The CDR3 DNA reads TGTGCCAGCAGTGAGCCGGGCGGGAGGCCAAATTCCTACGAGCAGTACTTC. It codes for CASSEPGGRPNSYEQYF.

The chain links TRBV6-5 to TRBJ2-7; 7 bases are a match to TRBD1. This CDR3 is built from 14 residues. V shed 6 bases and J 5 bases; nucleotides not matched to a gene: 10. CDR1 is MNHEY, CDR2 SVGAGI, per germline. The DNA of the CDR3 is TGTGCCAGCAGGCTCGACAGGGCTTCTAACGAGCAGTACTTC. It is translated as CASRLDRASNEQYF.